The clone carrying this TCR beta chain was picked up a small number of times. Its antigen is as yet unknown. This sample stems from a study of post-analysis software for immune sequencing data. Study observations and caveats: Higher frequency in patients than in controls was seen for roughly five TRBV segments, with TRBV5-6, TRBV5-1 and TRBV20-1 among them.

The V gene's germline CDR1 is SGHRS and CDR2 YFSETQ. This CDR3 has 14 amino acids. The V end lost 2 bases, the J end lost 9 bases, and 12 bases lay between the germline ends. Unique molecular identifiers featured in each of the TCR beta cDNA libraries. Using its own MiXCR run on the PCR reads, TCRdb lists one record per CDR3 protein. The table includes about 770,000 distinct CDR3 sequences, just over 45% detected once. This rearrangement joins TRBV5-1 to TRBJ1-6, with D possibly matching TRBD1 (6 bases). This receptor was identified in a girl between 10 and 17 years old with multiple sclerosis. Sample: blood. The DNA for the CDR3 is TGCGCCAGCAGCTTCCGGGACACCTCTTCACCCCTCCACTTT. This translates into CASSFRDTSSPLHF. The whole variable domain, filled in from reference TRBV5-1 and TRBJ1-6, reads KAGVTQTPRYLIKTRGQQVTLSCSPISGHRSVSWYQQTPGQGLQFLFEYFSETQRNKGNFPGRFSGRQFSNSRSEMNVSTLELGDSALYLCASSFRDTSSPLHFGNGTRLTVT.